Following are 28 T cell receptor beta chains from one sample sequenced in a study of blood T cell repertoires in COVID-19. The table came from immunoSEQ multiplex PCR; TCRdb's copy has only in-frame clones and leaves some out. The table shows under 200,000 clones, with around 86% occurring only once. The source material was peripheral blood. Receptors originate from a man aged 70-80 years with acute or convalescent COVID-19.

V usage is TRBV7-9 and J usage is TRBJ2-5; D is undetermined. Germline CDR1 is SEHNR and CDR2 is FQNEAQ (reference sequence). V shed 5 bases and J shed 4 bases, with 8 bases lying between them. This CDR3 has 12 residues. CDR3: CASSPFPETQYF. The DNA for the CDR3 is TGTGCCAGCAGCCCTTTCCCAGAGACCCAGTACTTC. The variable domain in full, completed from reference TRBV7-9 and TRBJ2-5, reads DTGVSQNPRHKITKRGQNVTFRCDPISEHNRLYWYRQTLGQGPEFLTYFQNEAQLEKSRLLSDRFSAERPKGSFSTLEIQRTEQGDSAMYLCASSPFPETQYFGPGTRLLVL.

The chain is built from TRBV9 and TRBJ2-2; D not certain. V dropped 2 bases and J dropped 4 bases, with 9 bases sitting between them. The CDR3 spans 14 residues. From germline, CDR1 is SGDLS and CDR2 YYNGEE. In DNA, the CDR3 is TGTGCCAGCAGCGTTAGCCAGATCACCGGGGAGCTGTTTTTT. Its translation is CASSVSQITGELFF.

J is TRBJ1-1 and V is TRBV19; tentatively, D is TRBD1 (6 bases). Germline-derived CDR1 and CDR2 are LNHDA and SQIVND (reference sequence). V lost 7 bases, J lost 2 bases, and 11 bases lay in between. The CDR3 is 13 amino acids. This CDR3 is CASNRQVNTEAFF. The CDR3 coding sequence is TGTGCCAGTAACCGACAGGTTAACACTGAAGCTTTCTTT.

This sequence joins TRBV6-5 and TRBJ1-5; 8 bases line up with TRBD1. CDR1 and CDR2 from the germline V gene are MNHEY and SVGAGI. V lost 5 bases and J lost 6; bases outside the gene matches: 6. The CDR3 runs 14 residues. The CDR3 spells CASSLTGGRQPQHF. The CDR3 DNA sequence: TGTGCCAGCAGTCTCACAGGGGGACGTCAGCCCCAGCATTTT.

The chain has TRBV19 and TRBJ1-1; D perhaps matches TRBD1 (6 bases). Trimming cost V 7 bases and J 3 bases, with 18 bases left between them. Germline CDR1 LNHDA, CDR2 SQIVND (reference sequence). The CDR3 extends over 15 amino acids. As DNA, the CDR3 is TGTGCCAGTACCCCCGGGGGGGGGCGGGACACTGAAGCTTTCTTT. Translation: CASTPGGGRDTEAFF.

As concerns this clone: A junction end diverges from the germline sequence, so it may reflect a read error. The V and J genes are TRBV5-8 and TRBJ1-1; 7 bases align to TRBD1. Germline lookup yields CDR1 SGHTS and CDR2 YDEGEE. This CDR3 is 16 amino acids long. The CDR3 loop reads CASSLEITTGNAEAFF. For the CDR3, the DNA is TGTGCCAGCAGCTTGGAAATAACGACAGGGAACGCTGAAGCTTTCTTT.

The genes are TRBV6-5 and TRBJ2-3; D is unresolved. The CDR3 has 13 residues. Germline V gene data show CDR1 as MNHEY and CDR2 as SVGAGI. Trimming removed 5 bases at V and 1 base at J, with 7 bases between. CDR3 sequence reads: CASSTPGTDTQYF. CDR3 in DNA: TGTGCCAGCAGTACCCCAGGCACAGATACGCAGTATTTT.

This rearrangement joins TRBV6-4 to TRBJ2-3, with a weak D call TRBD2 (5 bases). Trimming shortened V by 4 bases and J by 3 bases, and 11 bases separated the two germline ends. This CDR3 has 14 amino acids. Germline V gene lookup returns CDR1 MRHNA and CDR2 SNTAGT. The CDR3 sequence is CASSAGFRTDTQYF. The CDR3 DNA sequence: TGTGCCAGCAGTGCGGGGTTTAGGACAGATACGCAGTATTTT.

This chain connects TRBV18 to TRBJ2-2, with D perhaps TRBD2 (6 bases). V was pared by 4 bases and J by 4 bases, with 16 bases between. The CDR3 totals 16 residues. CDR1 is KGHSH and CDR2 is LQKENI in the germline V gene. The CDR3 coding sequence is TGTGCCAGCTCACACCGGGAGAAGTCCCTCACCGGGGAGCTGTTTTTT. Its translation is CASSHREKSLTGELFF.

The chain is built from TRBV6-5 and TRBJ1-2, with 8 bases identical to TRBD1. Trimming cost V 6 bases and J 5 bases; bases outside gene matches: 5. The CDR3 length is 13 residues. Germline values: CDR1 MNHEY, CDR2 SVGAGI. The CDR3 nucleotides are TGTGCCAGCAGCCGGGGACAGGTATATGGCTACACCTTC. The encoded protein is CASSRGQVYGYTF.

The rearrangement joins TRBV28 to TRBJ2-7; D uncertain. Deletions cut 5 bases from V and 2 bases from J, with 10 bases between. Germline loops: CDR1 MDHEN, CDR2 SYDVKM. CDR3 length: 13 residues. As DNA, the CDR3 is TGTGCCAGCAGTCCCCCAGTAACCTACGAGCAGTACTTC. This gives the protein CASSPPVTYEQYF.

The V call is TRBV27, the J call TRBJ2-7; TRBD2 matches at 10 bases. CDR1 and CDR2 from the germline V gene are MNHEY and SMNVEV (reference sequence). CDR3 size: 16 residues. V lost 6 bases and J lost 0; bases outside the gene matches: 8. CDR3 bases: TGTGCCAGCAGCCGAGCTAGCGGGAGATTCTCCTACGAGCAGTACTTC. Translated, it gives CASSRASGRFSYEQYF.

The chain joins TRBV5-1 to TRBJ2-7; 15 positions agree with TRBD2. Trimming cost V 4 bases and J 4 bases; bases outside gene matches: 3. CDR1 SGHRS and CDR2 YFSETQ come from the germline V gene. The CDR3 loop spans 15 amino acids. CDR3 protein: CASSPGLAGGYEQYF. CDR3 nucleotides: TGCGCCAGCAGCCCCGGACTAGCGGGAGGGTACGAGCAGTACTTC.

CDR3 loop: CASSPQWGVLSGNTIYF. The CDR3 bases are TGCGCCAGCAGCCCACAGTGGGGGGTTCTCTCTGGAAACACCATATATTTT. The chain has TRBV4-1 and TRBJ1-3, with a possible D match to TRBD1 (5 bases). The germline CDR1 and CDR2 sequences are MGHRA and YSYEKL. The CDR3 sequence is 17 residues long. Trimming pared 4 bases from V and 0 bases from J, leaving 16 bases between.

This sequence joins TRBV12-3 or TRBV12-4 and TRBJ2-7; 7 bases fit TRBD1. The V and J ends lost 3 bases and 6 bases, in that order; junction bases with no gene match: 5. The CDR3 spans 13 residues. This CDR3 is CASSFQRQGEQYF. CDR3 in DNA: TGTGCCAGCAGTTTTCAGAGACAGGGCGAGCAGTACTTC.

This rearrangement joins TRBV9 to TRBJ1-2; 10 bases map to TRBD1. The CDR3 runs to 13 residues. In germline, CDR1 is SGDLS, CDR2 YYNGEE. The J segment lost 8 bases and the V segment lost 2 bases, leaving 3 bases of the junction unmatched. CDR3 protein: CASSVGQGEGYTF. The CDR3 DNA follows: TGTGCCAGCAGCGTTGGACAGGGGGAAGGCTACACCTTC.

This rearrangement joins TRBV2 to TRBJ2-5, with TRBD2 matching over 13 bases. Losses at the gene ends were 3 bases for V and 5 bases for J; bases not matched to a gene: 0. The CDR3 is made up of 14 amino acids. Germline CDR1 and CDR2: SNHLY and FYNNEI. Here the CDR3 DNA reads TGTGCCAGCAGTGAGACTAGCGGGAGGGAGACCCAGTACTTC. This gives the protein CASSETSGRETQYF.

This chain connects TRBV7-2 to TRBJ2-2, with 8 bases lining up with TRBD1. Unmatched junction bases numbered 8, after V lost 10 bases and J lost 4 bases. CDR3 length: 14 amino acids. The V gene's germline CDR1 is SGHTA and CDR2 FQGNSA. The CDR3 DNA is TGTGCCACCTCCGGGACAGGTGGCACCGGGGAGCTGTTTTTT. It is translated as CATSGTGGTGELFF.

The rearrangement joins TRBV5-6 to TRBJ1-3; 7 nucleotides line up with TRBD1. V lost 1 base, J lost 2 bases, and 6 bases stayed unmatched. Germline assignment: CDR1 SGHDT and CDR2 YYEEEE. The CDR3 has 16 residues. The CDR3 DNA is TGTGCCAGCAGCTTGAGACAGGGAGGACCTGGAAACACCATATATTTT. Its translation: CASSLRQGGPGNTIYF.

The chain recombines TRBV18 with TRBJ1-4; tentative D call: TRBD1 (5 bases). The CDR3 covers 14 residues. V lost 6 bases and J lost 3, with 11 bases in between. CDR1 is KGHSH, CDR2 LQKENI, per germline. CDR3 loop: CASSPGGANEKLFF. CDR3 nucleotide sequence: TGTGCCAGCTCCCCGGGGGGGGCTAATGAAAAACTGTTTTTT. Filled out from reference TRBV18 and TRBJ1-4, the complete variable domain reads NAGVMQNPRHLVRRRGQEARLRCSPMKGHSHVYWYRQLPEEGLKFMVYLQKENIIDESGMPKERFSAEFPKEGPSILRIQQVVRGDSAAYFCASSPGGANEKLFFGSGTQLSVL.

CDR3 coding DNA: TGTGCCAGCAGCTTGAATCAGGATTACAATGAGCAGTTCTTC. This sequence encodes CASSLNQDYNEQFF. The chain recombines TRBV7-3 with TRBJ2-1; D not certain. Trimming took off 3 bases at V and 4 bases at J, with 10 bases between the two ends. The CDR3 spans 14 residues. Germline V gives CDR1 SGHTA, CDR2 FQGTGA.

V usage is TRBV13 and J usage is TRBJ2-1, with D possibly being TRBD2 (6 bases). Germline V gives CDR1 PRHDT, CDR2 FYEKMQ (reference sequence). V shed 0 bases and J shed 5 bases, with 11 bases lying between them. This CDR3 contains 15 residues. DNA for the CDR3: TGTGCCAGCAGCTTAGGCCCTGCTAGCGACAATGAGCAGTTCTTC. Protein: CASSLGPASDNEQFF.

This chain links TRBV10-3 with TRBJ1-1; D is possibly TRBD1 (6 bases). Trimming took off 3 bases at V and 7 bases at J, with 12 bases between the two ends. Germline V gene data show CDR1 as ENHRY and CDR2 as SYGVKD. The CDR3 has 13 residues. The chain's CDR3 is CAISESGVVEAFF. CDR3 DNA sequence: TGTGCCATCAGTGAATCAGGGGTGGTTGAAGCTTTCTTT.

The V gene is TRBV7-2, the J gene TRBJ2-1, with D possibly TRBD2 on 5 matching bases. V was shortened by 8 bases and J by 0 bases, with 11 bases between the two germline ends. CDR1 is SGHTA, CDR2 FQGNSA, per germline. The CDR3 covers 14 residues. Here the CDR3 reads CASRERPSYNEQFF. The DNA for the CDR3 is TGTGCCAGCCGGGAACGGCCCTCCTACAATGAGCAGTTCTTC.

The chain has TRBV28 and TRBJ2-7, with 7 bases that match TRBD2. Per germline, CDR1 MDHEN and CDR2 SYDVKM. J lost 0 bases, V lost 7 bases, and 9 bases had no gene match. This CDR3 contains 15 residues. This CDR3 is CASTPGASGSYEQYF. The CDR3 DNA reads TGTGCCAGCACTCCCGGAGCTAGCGGCTCCTACGAGCAGTACTTC.

This rearrangement joins TRBV9 to TRBJ1-5, with TRBD1 matching 10 bases. This CDR3 contains 14 residues. Trimming took 7 bases from V and 7 from J; bases not matched to a gene: 8. Germline-derived CDR1 and CDR2 are SGDLS and YYNGEE. The CDR3 DNA reads as TGTGCCAGCGGCCAAGGGACAGGGGACCAGCCCCAGCATTTT. This sequence encodes CASGQGTGDQPQHF.

The chain uses TRBV10-3 and TRBJ1-6; a possible D gene is TRBD1 (5 bases). Germline CDR1 ENHRY, CDR2 SYGVKD. Between the trimmed V and J ends, which lost 10 bases and 0 bases, there was a span of 10 bases. The CDR3 totals 14 residues. CDR3 loop: CATSGYSYNSPLHF. The CDR3 nucleotides are TGTGCCACATCAGGGTACTCCTATAATTCACCCCTCCACTTT.

The V and J genes are TRBV29-1 and TRBJ2-5; TRBD2 agrees at 11 bases. The CDR3 extends over 14 amino acids. V lost 2 bases, J lost 5 bases, and 4 bases stayed unmatched. Per germline, CDR1 SQVTM and CDR2 ANQGSEA. The CDR3 loop reads CSVEIGLAGETQYF. CDR3 in DNA: TGCAGCGTTGAAATCGGACTAGCGGGCGAGACCCAGTACTTC.